These T cell receptor beta chains were read from a single sample in a study of identical twins' blood T cells. TCRdb recomputed calls from the 5' RACE reads with MiXCR, one row per CDR3 protein. The sample lists fewer than 450,000 distinct CDR3 sequences, about 28% occurring once. The sample consisted of PBMCs. All receptors come from a woman aged 18-55 years in good health. Each CDR3 is given with its conserved first and last residue. A D gene is named only where the DNA matches it firmly. Expanded clones are given a class, and other clones once, few, many or no size at all.

>TRBJ1-1|TRBV20-1|-|13|many
TGCAGTGCTAATGAGGGGCGGGAGACTGAAGCTTTCTTT
CSANEGRETEAFF
>TRBJ1-2|TRBV19|-|15|-
TGTGCCAGTAGTATGGTTTTAAACAGCAACTATGGCTACACCTTC
CASSMVLNSNYGYTF
>TRBJ2-1|TRBV20-1|-|14|many
TGCAGTGGTCTAGGGGATCGGGGCTACAATGAGCAGTTCTTC
CSGLGDRGYNEQFF
>TRBJ1-2|TRBV10-3|-|14|-
TGTGCCATCAGTGCAGCAGGGTCTAACTATGGCTACACCTTC
CAISAAGSNYGYTF
>TRBJ2-5|TRBV21-1|-|17|many
TGTGCCAGCAGCATGGCGCGACAGGAGAACTATAAAGAGACCCAGTACTTC
CASSMARQENYKETQYF
>TRBJ2-7|TRBV5-1|-|12|-
TGCGCCAGCAGCGCGGACGCCTACGAGCAGTACTTC
CASSADAYEQYF
>TRBJ1-5|TRBV10-3|-|13|few
TGTGCCATCAGGAACTCGGGGAATCAGCCCCAGCATTTT
CAIRNSGNQPQHF
>TRBJ2-5|TRBV2|-|14|many
TGTGCCAGCAGAGCTCAGGGGTCACAAGAGACCCAGTACTTC
CASRAQGSQETQYF
>TRBJ2-1|TRBV5-1|TRBD2|15|-
TGCGCCAGCACCCACATTAGCGGGCAAAACAATGAGCAGTTCTTC
CASTHISGQNNEQFF
>TRBJ2-2|TRBV6-1|TRBD2|14|-
TGTGCCAGCAGTGGACTAGCGGGAACCGGGGAGCTGTTTTTT
CASSGLAGTGELFF
>TRBJ1-1|TRBV20-1|-|15|-
TGCAGTGCTAGACCCGGCCCGACGGCCAACACTGAAGCTTTCTTT
CSARPGPTANTEAFF
>TRBJ1-2|TRBV7-9|-|10|-
TGTGCCAGCGGCACGGCGGGCTACACCTTC
CASGTAGYTF
>TRBJ1-2|TRBV13|-|13|-
TGTGCCAGCAGCTACGGGACGGCGCCTGGCTACACCTTC
CASSYGTAPGYTF
>TRBJ2-7|TRBV3-1|-|16|-
TGTGCCAGCTCTGGGACGAAAAACACCCCGTCCTGGGAGCAGTACTTC
CASSGTKNTPSWEQYF
>TRBJ2-7|TRBV20-1|-|11|-
TGCAGTGCTAGAGGTGGTAACGAGCAGTACTTC
CSARGGNEQYF
>TRBJ1-1|TRBV4-1|-|13|many
TGCGCCAGCAGCCGAATCAAGAACACTGAAGCTTTCTTT
CASSRIKNTEAFF
>TRBJ2-1|TRBV12-3/TRBV12-4|-|12|-
TGTGCCAGCAGTTTAAAAGGCATTGAGCAGTTCTTC
CASSLKGIEQFF
>TRBJ1-1|TRBV20-1|-|13|-
TGCAGTGCTAACCGCGGACAAGGGACTGAAGCTTTCTTT
CSANRGQGTEAFF
>TRBJ1-5|TRBV7-2|-|15|-
TGTGCCAGCAGCCTCGAGCCTAGGGGCTATCAGCCCCAGCATTTT
CASSLEPRGYQPQHF
>TRBJ2-7|TRBV12-5|-|15|-
TGTGCTAGTGATATGATCCAATTAACTACCTACGAGCAGTACTTC
CASDMIQLTTYEQYF
>TRBJ2-3|TRBV13|-|13|-
TGTGCCAGCAGCTTAGCTAATGCAGATACGCAGTATTTT
CASSLANADTQYF
>TRBJ1-1|TRBV6-2/TRBV6-3|-|15|-
TGTGCCAGCAGTTACGGGTACACTAGATACACTGAAGCTTTCTTT
CASSYGYTRYTEAFF
>TRBJ2-1|TRBV20-1|TRBD2|12|-
TGCAGTGCTAGACCTCTCGGGGAGGGTCATATCTTC
CSARPLGEGHIF
>TRBJ1-6|TRBV4-3|-|18|-
TGCGCCAGCAGCCAAGATCTGGTCAGGAGCTCCTATAATTCACCCCTCCACTTT
CASSQDLVRSSYNSPLHF
>TRBJ1-5|TRBV10-2|TRBD1|14|few
TGCGCCAGCAGTGACCGGGACAGGAATCAGCCCCAGCATTTT
CASSDRDRNQPQHF
>TRBJ2-2|TRBV2|-|13|-
TGTGCCAGCAGTGTTGGGGAGGTCGGGGAGTTGTTTTTT
CASSVGEVGELFF
>TRBJ2-6|TRBV9|-|15|-
TGTGCCAGCAGCGGGGGACGGTCTGGGGCCAACGTCCTGACTTTC
CASSGGRSGANVLTF
>TRBJ2-2|TRBV7-9|-|14|-
TGTGCCAGCAGCTTAGCGCAGGCGACCGGGGAGCTGTTTTTT
CASSLAQATGELFF
>TRBJ2-1|TRBV7-2|-|16|-
TGTGCCAGCAGCTTGAGGGGGTATATTTCCTACAATGAGCAGTTCTTC
CASSLRGYISYNEQFF
>TRBJ1-3|TRBV20-1|-|13|-
TGCAGTGCTAGTCGCCTGGCGGGAAACATCATATATTTT
CSASRLAGNIIYF
>TRBJ2-2|TRBV18|-|15|many
TGTGCCAGCTCACCACCCTTCCCGGGCACCGGGGAGCTGTTTTTT
CASSPPFPGTGELFF
>TRBJ2-7|TRBV12-3/TRBV12-4|-|12|-
TGTGCCAGCAGTTTATCTCCGTACGAGCAGTACTTC
CASSLSPYEQYF
>TRBJ1-1|TRBV18|-|14|many
TGTGCCAGCTCACCCCAGACAGATCTCACTGAAGCTTTCTTT
CASSPQTDLTEAFF
>TRBJ2-3|TRBV6-6|-|15|-
TGTGCCAGCAGTCCGAACCCTGCGGGCACAGATACGCAGTATTTT
CASSPNPAGTDTQYF
>TRBJ1-6|TRBV2|-|13|-
TGTGCCAGCAGATCCATCTATAATTCACCCCTCCACTTT
CASRSIYNSPLHF
>TRBJ2-1|TRBV11-2|TRBD2|16|few
TGTGCCAGCAGCCTTCTAGCGGGAGCTGCCTACAATGAGCAGTTCTTC
CASSLLAGAAYNEQFF
>TRBJ1-2|TRBV18|-|14|-
TGTGCCAGCTCACCTGGGGTGGCTGCCTATGGCTACACCTTC
CASSPGVAAYGYTF
>TRBJ2-1|TRBV5-1|-|15|-
TGCGCCAGCAGCCAAATACTCAATCCCTACAATGAGCAGTTCTTC
CASSQILNPYNEQFF
>TRBJ1-1|TRBV11-3|TRBD1|15|few
TGTGCCAGCAGCTTAGGGGGGACAGGGGGCCCTGAAGCTTTCTTT
CASSLGGTGGPEAFF
>TRBJ2-1|TRBV6-1|-|13|-
TGTGCCAGCAGTGGCCGGGACTACAATGAGCAGTTCTTC
CASSGRDYNEQFF
>TRBJ1-5|TRBV5-1|TRBD1|16|-
TGCGCCAGCAGCGTTGGGGACAGTCACAGCAGTCAGCCCCAGCATTTT
CASSVGDSHSSQPQHF